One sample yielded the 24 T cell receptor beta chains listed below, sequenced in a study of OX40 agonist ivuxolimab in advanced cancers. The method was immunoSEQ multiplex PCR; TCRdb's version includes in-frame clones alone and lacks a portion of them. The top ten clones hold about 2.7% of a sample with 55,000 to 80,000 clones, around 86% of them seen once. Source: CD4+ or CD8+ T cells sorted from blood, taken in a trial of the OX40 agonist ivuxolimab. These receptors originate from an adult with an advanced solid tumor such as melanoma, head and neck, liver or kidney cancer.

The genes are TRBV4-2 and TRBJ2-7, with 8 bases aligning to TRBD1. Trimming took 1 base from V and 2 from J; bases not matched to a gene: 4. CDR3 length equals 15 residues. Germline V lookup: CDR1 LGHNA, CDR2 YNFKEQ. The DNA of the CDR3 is TGTGCCAGCAGCCAAGGGGAGACAGGGGCCTACGAGCAGTACTTC. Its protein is CASSQGETGAYEQYF.

In nucleotides, the CDR3 is TGTGCCAGCAGCTTCCCGGACAGAACACAATCACCCCTCCACTTT. Residues: CASSFPDRTQSPLHF. V usage is TRBV5-5 and J usage is TRBJ1-6; D may be TRBD1 (6 bases). V dropped 2 bases and J dropped 10 bases, with 16 bases sitting between them. The CDR3 is made up of 15 amino acids. Germline CDR1 SGHKS, CDR2 YYEKEE (reference sequence).

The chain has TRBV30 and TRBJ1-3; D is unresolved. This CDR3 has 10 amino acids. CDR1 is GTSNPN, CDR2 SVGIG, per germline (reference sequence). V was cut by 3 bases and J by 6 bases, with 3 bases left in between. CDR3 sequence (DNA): TGTGCCTGGAGGCTAAACACCATATATTTT. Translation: CAWRLNTIYF. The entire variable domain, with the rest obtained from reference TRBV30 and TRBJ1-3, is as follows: SQTIHQWPATLVQPVGSPLSLECTVEGTSNPNLYWYRQAAGRGLQLLFYSVGIGQISSEVPQNLSASRPQDRQFILSSKKLLLSDSGFYLCAWRLNTIYFGEGSWLTVV.

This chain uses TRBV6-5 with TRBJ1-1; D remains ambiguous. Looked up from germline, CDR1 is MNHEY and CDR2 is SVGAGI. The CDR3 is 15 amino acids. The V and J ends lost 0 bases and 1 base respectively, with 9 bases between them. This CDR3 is CASSYSTVRNTEAFF. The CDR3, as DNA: TGTGCCAGCAGTTACTCGACGGTCAGGAACACTGAAGCTTTCTTT.

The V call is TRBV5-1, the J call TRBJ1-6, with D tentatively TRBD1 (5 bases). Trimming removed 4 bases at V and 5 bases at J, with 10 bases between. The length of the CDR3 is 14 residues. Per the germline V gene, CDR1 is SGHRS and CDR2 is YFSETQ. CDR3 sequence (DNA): TGCGCCAGCAGCCCCCAGGGAAATAATTCACCCCTCCACTTT. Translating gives CASSPQGNNSPLHF.

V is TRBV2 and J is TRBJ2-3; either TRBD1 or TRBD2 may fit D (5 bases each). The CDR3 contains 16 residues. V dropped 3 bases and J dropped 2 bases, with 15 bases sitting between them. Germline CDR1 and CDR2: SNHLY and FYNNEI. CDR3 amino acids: CASSEANGANTDTQYF. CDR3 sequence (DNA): TGTGCCAGCAGTGAGGCTAACGGGGCGAACACAGATACGCAGTATTTT.

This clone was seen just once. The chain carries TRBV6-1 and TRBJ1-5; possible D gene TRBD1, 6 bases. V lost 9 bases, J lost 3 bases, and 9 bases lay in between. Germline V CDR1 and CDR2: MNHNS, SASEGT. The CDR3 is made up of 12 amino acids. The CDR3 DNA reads TGTGCCAGTTCAGGGGCCAATCAGCCCCAGCATTTT. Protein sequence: CASSGANQPQHF.

CDR3 amino acids: CASSLGYGRAGANVLTF. The CDR3 DNA reads as TGCGCCAGCAGCTTAGGTTATGGACGAGCTGGGGCCAACGTCCTGACTTTC. The chain is built from TRBV5-1 and TRBJ2-6, with unresolved D. The CDR3 consists of 17 residues. Trimming took 2 bases from V and 2 from J, leaving 14 bases between them. Germline CDR1 reads SGHRS; CDR2 reads YFSETQ. Drawing the rest from reference TRBV5-1 and TRBJ2-6, the complete variable domain is KAGVTQTPRYLIKTRGQQVTLSCSPISGHRSVSWYQQTPGQGLQFLFEYFSETQRNKGNFPGRFSGRQFSNSRSEMNVSTLELGDSALYLCASSLGYGRAGANVLTFGAGSRLTVL.

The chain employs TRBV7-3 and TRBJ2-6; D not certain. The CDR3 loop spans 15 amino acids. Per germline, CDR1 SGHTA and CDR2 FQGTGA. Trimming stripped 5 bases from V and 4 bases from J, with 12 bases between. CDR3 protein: CASSMTAPGANVLTF. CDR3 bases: TGTGCCAGCAGCATGACCGCCCCGGGGGCCAACGTCCTGACTTTC.

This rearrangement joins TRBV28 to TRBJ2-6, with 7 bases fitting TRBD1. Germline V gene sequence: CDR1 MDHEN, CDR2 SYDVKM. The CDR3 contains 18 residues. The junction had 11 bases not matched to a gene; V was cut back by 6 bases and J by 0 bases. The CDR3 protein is CASSPFGQALSGANVLTF. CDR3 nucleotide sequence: TGTGCCAGCAGCCCATTCGGACAGGCCCTCTCTGGGGCCAACGTCCTGACTTTC.

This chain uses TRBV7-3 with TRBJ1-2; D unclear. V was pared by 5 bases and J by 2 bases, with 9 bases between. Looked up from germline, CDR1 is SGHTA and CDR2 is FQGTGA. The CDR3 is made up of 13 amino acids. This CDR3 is CASSPSGNYGYTF. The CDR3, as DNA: TGTGCCAGCAGCCCCAGTGGGAACTATGGCTACACCTTC.

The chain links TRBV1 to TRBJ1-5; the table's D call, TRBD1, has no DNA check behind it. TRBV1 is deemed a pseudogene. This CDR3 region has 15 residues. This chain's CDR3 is CTSSQDSTGNQPQHF. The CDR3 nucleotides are TGCACCAGCAGCCAAGATTCCACAGGAAATCAGCCCCAGCATTTT.

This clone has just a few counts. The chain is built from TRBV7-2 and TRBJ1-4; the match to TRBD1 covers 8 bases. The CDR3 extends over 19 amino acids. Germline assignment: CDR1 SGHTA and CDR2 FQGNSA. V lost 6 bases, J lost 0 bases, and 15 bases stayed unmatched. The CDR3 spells CASRSDGQGKFATNEKLFF. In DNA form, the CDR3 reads TGTGCCAGCAGGTCGGACGGACAGGGCAAATTTGCAACTAATGAAAAACTGTTTTTT.

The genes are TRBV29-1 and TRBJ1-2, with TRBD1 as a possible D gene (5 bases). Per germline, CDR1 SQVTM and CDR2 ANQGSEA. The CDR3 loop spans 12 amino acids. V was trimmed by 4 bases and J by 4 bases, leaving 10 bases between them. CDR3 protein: CSVAGTGYGYTF. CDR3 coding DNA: TGCAGCGTTGCTGGGACCGGCTATGGCTACACCTTC.

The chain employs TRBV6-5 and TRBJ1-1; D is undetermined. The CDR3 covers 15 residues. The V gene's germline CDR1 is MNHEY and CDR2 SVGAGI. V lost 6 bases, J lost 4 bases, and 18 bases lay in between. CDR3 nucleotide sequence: TGTGCCAGCAGCCATAATCAATACGCAACCACTGAAGCTTTCTTT. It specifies CASSHNQYATTEAFF.

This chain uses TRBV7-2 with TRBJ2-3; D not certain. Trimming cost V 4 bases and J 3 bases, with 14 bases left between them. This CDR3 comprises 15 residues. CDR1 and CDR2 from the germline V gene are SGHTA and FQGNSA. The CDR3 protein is CASSSRSDITDTQYF. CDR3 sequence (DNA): TGTGCCAGCAGCTCGAGATCTGACATAACAGATACGCAGTATTTT.

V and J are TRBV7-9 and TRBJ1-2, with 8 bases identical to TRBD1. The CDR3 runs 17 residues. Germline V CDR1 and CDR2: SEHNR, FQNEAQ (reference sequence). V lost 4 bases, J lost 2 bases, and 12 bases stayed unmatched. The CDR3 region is CASSYPDRDRRNYGYTF. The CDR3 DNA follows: TGTGCCAGCAGCTACCCCGACCGGGACAGGAGGAACTATGGCTACACCTTC.

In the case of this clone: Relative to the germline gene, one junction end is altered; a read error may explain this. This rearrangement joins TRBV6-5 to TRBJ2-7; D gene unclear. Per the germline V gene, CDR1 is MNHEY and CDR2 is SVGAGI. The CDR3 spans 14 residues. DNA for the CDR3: TGTGCCAGCAGTAGGACGAGCACCTCCCACGAGCAGTACTTC. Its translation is CASSRTSTSHEQYF.

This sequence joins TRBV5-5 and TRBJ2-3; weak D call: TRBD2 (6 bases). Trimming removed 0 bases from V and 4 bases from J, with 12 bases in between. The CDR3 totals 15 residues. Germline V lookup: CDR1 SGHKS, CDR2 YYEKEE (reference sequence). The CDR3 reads CASSLVAGRSDTQYF. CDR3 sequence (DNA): TGTGCCAGCAGCTTGGTTGCGGGGAGGTCAGATACGCAGTATTTT. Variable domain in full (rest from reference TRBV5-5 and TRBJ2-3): DAGVTQSPTHLIKTRGQQVTLRCSPISGHKSVSWYQQVLGQGPQFIFQYYEKEERGRGNFPDRFSARQFPNYSSELNVNALLLGDSALYLCASSLVAGRSDTQYFGPGTRLTVL.

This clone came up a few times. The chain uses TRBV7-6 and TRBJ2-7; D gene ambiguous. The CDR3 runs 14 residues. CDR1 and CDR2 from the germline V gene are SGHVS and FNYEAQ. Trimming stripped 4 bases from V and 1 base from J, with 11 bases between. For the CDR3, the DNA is TGTGCCAGCAGCTCGCGATCGGCTTCCTACGAGCAGTACTTC. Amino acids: CASSSRSASYEQYF.

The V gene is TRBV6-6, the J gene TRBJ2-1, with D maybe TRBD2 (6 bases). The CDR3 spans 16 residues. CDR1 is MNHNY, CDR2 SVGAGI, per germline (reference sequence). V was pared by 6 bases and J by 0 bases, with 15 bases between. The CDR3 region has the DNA TGTGCCAGCAGGAACGGGGGACCCGGCTCCTACAATGAGCAGTTCTTC. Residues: CASRNGGPGSYNEQFF.

Written as DNA, the CDR3 is TGTGCCAGCAGCTTGTTCGGGGGTTCCTACAATGAGCAGTTCTTC. This encodes CASSLFGGSYNEQFF. This chain connects TRBV5-6 to TRBJ2-1; D is perhaps TRBD2 (6 bases). This CDR3 contains 15 residues. Germline V CDR1 and CDR2: SGHDT, YYEEEE. V lost 1 base, J lost 1 base, and 9 bases lay in between.

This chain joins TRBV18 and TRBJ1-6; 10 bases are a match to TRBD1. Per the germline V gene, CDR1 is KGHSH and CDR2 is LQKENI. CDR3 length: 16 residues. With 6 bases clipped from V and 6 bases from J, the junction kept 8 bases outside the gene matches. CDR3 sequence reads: CASSQGQGGSNSPLHF. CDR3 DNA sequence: TGTGCCAGCTCCCAAGGACAGGGGGGAAGTAATTCACCCCTCCACTTT.

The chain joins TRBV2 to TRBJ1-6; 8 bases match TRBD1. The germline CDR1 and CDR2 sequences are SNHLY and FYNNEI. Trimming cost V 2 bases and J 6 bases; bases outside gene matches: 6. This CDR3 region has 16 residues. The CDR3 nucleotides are TGTGCCAGCAGTGAACGGACAGGGTACGGTAATTCACCCCTCCACTTT. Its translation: CASSERTGYGNSPLHF.